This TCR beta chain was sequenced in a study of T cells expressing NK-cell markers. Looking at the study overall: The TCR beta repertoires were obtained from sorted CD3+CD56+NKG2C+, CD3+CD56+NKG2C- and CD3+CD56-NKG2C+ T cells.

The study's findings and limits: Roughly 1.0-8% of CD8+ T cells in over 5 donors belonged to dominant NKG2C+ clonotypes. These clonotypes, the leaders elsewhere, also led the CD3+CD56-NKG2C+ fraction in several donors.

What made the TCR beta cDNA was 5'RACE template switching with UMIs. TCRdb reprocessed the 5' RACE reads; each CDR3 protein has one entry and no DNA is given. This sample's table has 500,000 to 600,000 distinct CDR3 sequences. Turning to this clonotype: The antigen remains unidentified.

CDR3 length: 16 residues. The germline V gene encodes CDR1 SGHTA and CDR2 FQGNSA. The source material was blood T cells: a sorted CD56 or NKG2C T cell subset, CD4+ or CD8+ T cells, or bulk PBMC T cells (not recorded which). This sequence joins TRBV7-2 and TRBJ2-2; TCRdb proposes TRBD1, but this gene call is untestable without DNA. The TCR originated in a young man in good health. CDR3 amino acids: CASSRTDRTNTGELFF.